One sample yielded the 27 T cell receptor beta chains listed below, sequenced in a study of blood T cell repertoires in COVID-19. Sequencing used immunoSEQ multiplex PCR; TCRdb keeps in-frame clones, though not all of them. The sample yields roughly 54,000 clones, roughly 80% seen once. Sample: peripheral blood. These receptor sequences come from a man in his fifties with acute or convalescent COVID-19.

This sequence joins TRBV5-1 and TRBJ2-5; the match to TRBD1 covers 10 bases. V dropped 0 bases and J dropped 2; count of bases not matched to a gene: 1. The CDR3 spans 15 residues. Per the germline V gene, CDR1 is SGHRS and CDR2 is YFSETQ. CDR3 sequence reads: CASSLGQGAQETQYF. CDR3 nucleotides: TGCGCCAGCAGCTTGGGACAGGGGGCACAAGAGACCCAGTACTTC.

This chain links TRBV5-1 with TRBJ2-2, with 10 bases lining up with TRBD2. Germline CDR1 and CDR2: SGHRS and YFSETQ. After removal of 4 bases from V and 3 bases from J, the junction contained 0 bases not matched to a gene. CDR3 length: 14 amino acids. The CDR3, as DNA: TGCGCCAGCAGCCTAGCGGGAGACACCGGGGAGCTGTTTTTT. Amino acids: CASSLAGDTGELFF.

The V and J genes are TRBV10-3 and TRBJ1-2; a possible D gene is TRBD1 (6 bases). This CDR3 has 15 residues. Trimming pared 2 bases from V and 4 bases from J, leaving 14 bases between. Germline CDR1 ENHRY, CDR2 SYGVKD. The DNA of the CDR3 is TGTGCCATCAGTGAGGAGGCAGGGGTGGGCTATGGCTACACCTTC. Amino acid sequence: CAISEEAGVGYGYTF.

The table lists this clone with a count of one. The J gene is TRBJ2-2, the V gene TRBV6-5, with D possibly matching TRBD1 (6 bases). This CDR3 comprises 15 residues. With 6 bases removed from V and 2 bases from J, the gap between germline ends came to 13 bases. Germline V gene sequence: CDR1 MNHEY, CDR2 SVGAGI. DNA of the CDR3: TGTGCCAGCAGCCTTGCCGGGACAAACACCGGGGAGCTGTTTTTT. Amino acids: CASSLAGTNTGELFF.

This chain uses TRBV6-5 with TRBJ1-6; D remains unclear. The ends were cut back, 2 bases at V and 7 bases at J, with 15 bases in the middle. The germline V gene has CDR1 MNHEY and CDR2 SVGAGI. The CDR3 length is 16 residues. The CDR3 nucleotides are TGTGCCAGCAGTTACCCCCGGTCGAGAGTCAATTCACCCCTCCACTTT. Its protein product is CASSYPRSRVNSPLHF.

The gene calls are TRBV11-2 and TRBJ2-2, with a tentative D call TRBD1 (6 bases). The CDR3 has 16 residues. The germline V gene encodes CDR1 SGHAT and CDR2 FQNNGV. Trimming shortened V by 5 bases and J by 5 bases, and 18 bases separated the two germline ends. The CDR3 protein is CASSPQGGRGTGELFF. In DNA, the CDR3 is TGTGCCAGCAGCCCACAAGGGGGAAGAGGGACCGGGGAGCTGTTTTTT.

The CDR3 region has the DNA TGTGCCAGCAGCCTTACAGACTACGAGCAGTACTTC. It yields the protein CASSLTDYEQYF. J is TRBJ2-7 and V is TRBV7-8; D gene unclear. CDR3 size: 12 residues. Trimming took off 5 bases at V and 3 bases at J, with 8 bases between the two ends. Germline lookup yields CDR1 SGHVS and CDR2 FQNEAQ.

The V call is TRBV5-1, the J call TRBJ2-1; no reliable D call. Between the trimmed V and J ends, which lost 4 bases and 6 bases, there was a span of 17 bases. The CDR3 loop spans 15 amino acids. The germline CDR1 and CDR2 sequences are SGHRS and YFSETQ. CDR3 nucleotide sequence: TGCGCCAGCAGCCTGGGGATACAGAACGGCAATGAGCAGTTCTTC. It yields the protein CASSLGIQNGNEQFF.

CDR3 bases: TGTGCCAGCAGCCAAGATGGACTAGCGGGAGTAAGGGGAAAAACAGATACGCAGTATTTT. Its translation: CASSQDGLAGVRGKTDTQYF. This chain links TRBV4-2 with TRBJ2-3; TRBD2 matches at 13 bases. J lost 3 bases, V lost 0 bases, and 12 bases had no gene match. Germline values: CDR1 LGHNA, CDR2 YNFKEQ. The CDR3 extends over 20 amino acids.

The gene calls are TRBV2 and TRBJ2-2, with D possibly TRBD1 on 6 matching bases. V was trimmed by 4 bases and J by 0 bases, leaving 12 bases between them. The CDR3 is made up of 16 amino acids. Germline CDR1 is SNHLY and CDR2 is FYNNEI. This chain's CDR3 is CASSGHDRPNTGELFF. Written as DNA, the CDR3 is TGTGCCAGCAGTGGCCATGACAGGCCGAACACCGGGGAGCTGTTTTTT.

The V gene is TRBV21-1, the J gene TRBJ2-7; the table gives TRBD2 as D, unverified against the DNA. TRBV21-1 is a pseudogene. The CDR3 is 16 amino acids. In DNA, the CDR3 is TGTGCCAGCAGCAAAAGGCGGGGCGGGACCCGCTACGAGCAGTACTTC. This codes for CASSKRRGGTRYEQYF.

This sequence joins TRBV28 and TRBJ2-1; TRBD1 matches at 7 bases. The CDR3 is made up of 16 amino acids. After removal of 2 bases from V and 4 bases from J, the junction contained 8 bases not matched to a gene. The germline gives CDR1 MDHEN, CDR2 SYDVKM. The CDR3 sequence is CASSLPLPTGYNEQFF. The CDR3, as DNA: TGTGCCAGCAGTTTACCCCTACCGACAGGGTACAATGAGCAGTTCTTC. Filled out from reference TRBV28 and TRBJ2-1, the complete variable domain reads DVKVTQSSRYLVKRTGEKVFLECVQDMDHENMFWYRQDPGLGLRLIYFSYDVKMKEKGDIPEGYSVSREKKERFSLILESASTNQTSMYLCASSLPLPTGYNEQFFGPGTRLTVL.

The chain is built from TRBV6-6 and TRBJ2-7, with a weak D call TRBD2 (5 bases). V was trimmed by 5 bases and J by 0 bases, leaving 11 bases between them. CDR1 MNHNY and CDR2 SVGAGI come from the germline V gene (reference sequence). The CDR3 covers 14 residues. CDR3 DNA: TGTGCCAGCAGTCTTAGCGCGACCTCCTACGAGCAGTACTTC. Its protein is CASSLSATSYEQYF.

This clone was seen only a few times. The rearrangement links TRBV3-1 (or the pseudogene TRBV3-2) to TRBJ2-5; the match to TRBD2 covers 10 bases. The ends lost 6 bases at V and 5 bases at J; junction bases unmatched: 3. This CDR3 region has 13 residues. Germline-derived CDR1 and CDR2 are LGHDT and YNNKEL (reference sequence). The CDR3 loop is CASRLTSGETQYF. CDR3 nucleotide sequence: TGTGCCAGCAGGCTGACTAGCGGGGAGACCCAGTACTTC.

The CDR3 reads CASSLYSFMGLPTTDTQYF. The CDR3 bases are TGTGCCAGCAGTTTATATAGCTTTATGGGACTACCCACCACAGATACGCAGTATTTT. The rearrangement links TRBV27 to TRBJ2-3; 7 bases align to TRBD2. Trimming at V came to 1 base and at J to 2 bases, leaving 15 bases not matched to a gene. CDR3 length: 19 amino acids. The germline gives CDR1 MNHEY, CDR2 SMNVEV (reference sequence).

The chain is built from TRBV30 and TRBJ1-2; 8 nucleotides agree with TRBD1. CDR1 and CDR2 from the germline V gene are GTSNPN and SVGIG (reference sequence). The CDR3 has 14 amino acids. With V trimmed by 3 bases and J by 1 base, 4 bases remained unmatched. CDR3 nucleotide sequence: TGTGCCTGGAGACGGGACAGGAGTAACTATGGCTACACCTTC. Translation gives CAWRRDRSNYGYTF.

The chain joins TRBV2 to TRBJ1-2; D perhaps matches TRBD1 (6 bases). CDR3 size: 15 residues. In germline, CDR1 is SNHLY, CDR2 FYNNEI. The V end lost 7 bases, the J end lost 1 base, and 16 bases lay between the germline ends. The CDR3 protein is CASTLAGEYNYGYTF. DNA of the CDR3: TGTGCCAGCACATTGGCAGGGGAGTATAACTATGGCTACACCTTC.

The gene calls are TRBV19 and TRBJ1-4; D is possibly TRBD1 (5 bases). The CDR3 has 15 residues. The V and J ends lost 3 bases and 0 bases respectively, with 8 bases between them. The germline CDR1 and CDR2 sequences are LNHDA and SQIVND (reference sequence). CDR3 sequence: CASSIGTSTNEKLFF. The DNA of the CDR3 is TGTGCCAGTAGTATCGGGACTTCAACTAATGAAAAACTGTTTTTT. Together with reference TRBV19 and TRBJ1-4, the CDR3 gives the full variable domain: DGGITQSPKYLFRKEGQNVTLSCEQNLNHDAMYWYRQDPGQGLRLIYYSQIVNDFQKGDIAEGYSVSREKKESFPLTVTSAQKNPTAFYLCASSIGTSTNEKLFFGSGTQLSVL.

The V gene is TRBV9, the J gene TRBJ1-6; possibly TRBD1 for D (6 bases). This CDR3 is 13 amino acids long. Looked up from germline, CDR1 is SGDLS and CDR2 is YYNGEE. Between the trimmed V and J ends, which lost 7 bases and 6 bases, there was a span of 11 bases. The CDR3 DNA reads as TGTGCCAGCCAAGACAGGCCTAATTCACCCCTCCACTTT. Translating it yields CASQDRPNSPLHF.

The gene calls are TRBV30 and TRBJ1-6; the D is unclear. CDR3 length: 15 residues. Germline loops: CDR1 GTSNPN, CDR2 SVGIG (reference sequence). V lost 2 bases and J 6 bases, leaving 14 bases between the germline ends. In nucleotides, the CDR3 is TGTGCCTGGAGTTCTTGGACTGATCTTAATTCACCCCTCCACTTT. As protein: CAWSSWTDLNSPLHF.

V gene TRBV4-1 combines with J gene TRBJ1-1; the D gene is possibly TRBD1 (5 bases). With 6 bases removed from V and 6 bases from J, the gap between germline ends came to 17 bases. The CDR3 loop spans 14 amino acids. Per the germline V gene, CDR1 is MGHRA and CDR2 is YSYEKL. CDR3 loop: CASSRPLLGAEAFF. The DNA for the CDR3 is TGCGCCAGCAGTCGACCCCTCTTAGGGGCTGAAGCTTTCTTT.

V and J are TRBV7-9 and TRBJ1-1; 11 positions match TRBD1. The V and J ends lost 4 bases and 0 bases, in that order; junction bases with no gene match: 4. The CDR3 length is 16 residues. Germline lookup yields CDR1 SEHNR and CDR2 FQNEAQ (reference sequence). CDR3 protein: CASSSGTGGLNTEAFF. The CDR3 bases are TGTGCCAGCAGCTCCGGGACAGGGGGGCTGAACACTGAAGCTTTCTTT.

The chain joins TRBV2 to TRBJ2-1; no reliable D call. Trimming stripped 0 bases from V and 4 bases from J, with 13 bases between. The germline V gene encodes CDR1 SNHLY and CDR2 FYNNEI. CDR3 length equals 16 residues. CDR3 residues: CASSEALPVLYNEQFF. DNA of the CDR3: TGTGCCAGCAGTGAAGCGCTTCCGGTCCTATACAATGAGCAGTTCTTC.

Written as DNA, the CDR3 is TGCGCCAGCAGCCAGGGACAGGATTTATACGAGCAGTACTTC. Amino acids: CASSQGQDLYEQYF. The chain couples TRBV5-1 to TRBJ2-7; 8 positions agree with TRBD1. CDR1 is SGHRS, CDR2 YFSETQ, per germline. The V gene end was trimmed by 4 bases and the J gene end by 4 bases; junction bases not matched to a gene: 7. The CDR3 length is 14 residues.

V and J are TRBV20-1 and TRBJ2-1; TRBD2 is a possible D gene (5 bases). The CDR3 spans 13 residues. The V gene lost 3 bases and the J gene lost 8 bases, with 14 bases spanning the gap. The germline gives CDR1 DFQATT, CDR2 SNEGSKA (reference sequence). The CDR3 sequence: CSASSEPRYEQFF. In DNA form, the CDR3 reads TGCAGTGCTAGTAGCGAGCCCCGGTATGAGCAGTTCTTC.

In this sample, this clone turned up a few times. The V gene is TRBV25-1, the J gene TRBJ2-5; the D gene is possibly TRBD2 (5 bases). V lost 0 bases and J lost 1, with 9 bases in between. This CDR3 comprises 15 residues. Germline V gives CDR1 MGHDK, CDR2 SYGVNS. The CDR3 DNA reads TGTGCCAGCAGTGAATACGGGCTAGCCCAAGAGACCCAGTACTTC. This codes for CASSEYGLAQETQYF. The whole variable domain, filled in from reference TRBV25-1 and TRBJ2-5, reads EADIYQTPRYLVIGTGKKITLECSQTMGHDKMYWYQQDPGMELHLIHYSYGVNSTEKGDLSSESTVSRIRTEHFPLTLESARPSHTSQYLCASSEYGLAQETQYFGPGTRLLVL.

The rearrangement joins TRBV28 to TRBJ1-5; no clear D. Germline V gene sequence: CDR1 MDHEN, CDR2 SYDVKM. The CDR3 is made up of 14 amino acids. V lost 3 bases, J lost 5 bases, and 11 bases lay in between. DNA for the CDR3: TGTGCCAGCAGTTTGATAGGAGTCGATCAGCCCCAGCATTTT. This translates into CASSLIGVDQPQHF.